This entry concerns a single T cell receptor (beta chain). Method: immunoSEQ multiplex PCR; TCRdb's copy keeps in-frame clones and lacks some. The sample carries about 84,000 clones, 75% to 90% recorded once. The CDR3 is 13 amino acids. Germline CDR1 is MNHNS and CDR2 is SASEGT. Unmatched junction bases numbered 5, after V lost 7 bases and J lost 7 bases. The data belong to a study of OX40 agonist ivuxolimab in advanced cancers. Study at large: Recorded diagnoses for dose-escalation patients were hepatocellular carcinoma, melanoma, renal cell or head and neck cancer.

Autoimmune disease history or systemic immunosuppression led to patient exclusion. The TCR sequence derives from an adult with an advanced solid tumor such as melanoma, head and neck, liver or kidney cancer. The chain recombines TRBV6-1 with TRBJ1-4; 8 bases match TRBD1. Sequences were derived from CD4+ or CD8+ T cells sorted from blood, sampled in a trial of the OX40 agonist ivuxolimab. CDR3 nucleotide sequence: TGTGCCAGCAAACCAGGGGGCGTTGAAAAACTGTTTTTT. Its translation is CASKPGGVEKLFF.